This T cell receptor (beta chain) was sequenced in a study of blood T cell repertoires in COVID-19. Study in general: The analysed material was cDNA or gDNA that came from T cells, B-cell-depleted T cells, or PBMCs.

The CDR3 runs 18 residues. The germline V gene encodes CDR1 SGDLS and CDR2 YYNGEE. V lost 0 bases and J lost 1, with 19 bases in between. Authors' analysis steps: Quantification of nucleated cells was approximated via reference gene primer amplification. The protocol was immunoSEQ multiplex PCR, while the TCRdb copy is restricted to in-frame clones and leaves out a portion. The D gene and trimming were derived from the DNA, and the V and J assignments and clone size from that table. The sample shows 300,000 or so clones, nearly 90% of them seen only once. Participants were placed into cohorts based on the clinical history they reported. Two negative PCRs, clearance, or symptom resolution characterized the recovered Cohort 3 donors.

This TCR derives from a woman aged 25 to 39 who had recovered from COVID-19. The chain couples TRBV9 to TRBJ1-1, with D tentatively TRBD1 (5 bases). Material: PBMCs or T cells enriched from blood (not recorded which). Here the CDR3 reads CASSVEPVRDWTNTEAFF. In DNA, the CDR3 is TGTGCCAGCAGCGTAGAACCGGTGAGGGACTGGACGAACACTGAAGCTTTCTTT. Filled out from reference TRBV9 and TRBJ1-1, the complete variable domain reads DSGVTQTPKHLITATGQRVTLRCSPRSGDLSVYWYQQSLDQGLQFLIQYYNGEERAKGNILERFSAQQFPDLHSELNLSSLELGDSALYFCASSVEPVRDWTNTEAFFGQGTRLTVV.